These 20 T cell receptor beta chains came from one sample sequenced in a study of blood T cell repertoires in COVID-19. The protocol was immunoSEQ multiplex PCR, while the TCRdb copy is restricted to in-frame clones and leaves out a portion. The table has about 230,000 clones, roughly 83% seen once. The material sequenced was peripheral blood. These TCRs come from a woman in her seventies with active or convalescent COVID-19.

The genes are TRBV5-1 and TRBJ1-2; D is possibly TRBD1 (6 bases). Germline values: CDR1 SGHRS, CDR2 YFSETQ. This CDR3 region has 15 residues. The V and J ends lost 4 bases and 5 bases respectively, with 18 bases between them. As DNA, the CDR3 is TGCGCCAGCAGCAAAGGGACAACCGAAACGTATGGCTACACCTTC. The encoded protein is CASSKGTTETYGYTF.

This clone was seen once. The rearrangement joins TRBV9 to TRBJ1-5; D possibly corresponds to TRBD1 (5 bases). This CDR3 contains 16 residues. V was pared by 3 bases and J by 5 bases, with 18 bases between. The germline V gene encodes CDR1 SGDLS and CDR2 YYNGEE. CDR3 in amino acids: CASSAGFVGEYQPQHF. The CDR3 DNA reads as TGTGCCAGCAGCGCCGGCTTCGTAGGGGAATATCAGCCCCAGCATTTT.

The chain combines TRBV5-6 with TRBJ2-3; D perhaps matches TRBD2 (5 bases). V was cut by 3 bases and J by 2 bases, with 13 bases left in between. CDR3 length: 15 residues. CDR1 is SGHDT, CDR2 YYEEEE, per germline. Written as DNA, the CDR3 is TGTGCCAGCAGCTCCAAACTAGACAACACAGATACGCAGTATTTT. Protein sequence: CASSSKLDNTDTQYF.

The chain is built from TRBV5-1 and TRBJ1-1; D is perhaps TRBD1 (6 bases). Per the germline V gene, CDR1 is SGHRS and CDR2 is YFSETQ. V lost 4 bases to trimming and J lost 10 bases, with 17 bases between them. The CDR3 loop spans 13 amino acids. CDR3 sequence reads: CASSALGEGGAFF. CDR3 in DNA: TGCGCCAGCAGCGCTTTGGGAGAAGGGGGAGCTTTCTTT.

The chain employs TRBV10-2 and TRBJ2-1; 9 bases match TRBD2. The V segment lost 5 bases and the J segment 8 bases; nucleotides outside the gene matches: 10. The CDR3 spans 15 residues. Germline V gene lookup returns CDR1 WSHSY and CDR2 SAAADI. CDR3 DNA: TGCGCCAGCAGTTCGGGGACTAGCAGAATAGATGAGCAGTTCTTC. Protein sequence: CASSSGTSRIDEQFF.

V gene TRBV28 combines with J gene TRBJ1-2; D might be TRBD1 (6 bases). CDR3 length: 11 amino acids. The V and J ends lost 10 bases and 7 bases respectively, with 13 bases between them. Germline V CDR1 and CDR2: MDHEN, SYDVKM. The CDR3 DNA is TGTGCCACAGGGGTATACCTTGGCTACACCTTC. Amino acids: CATGVYLGYTF.

The chain carries TRBV5-1 and TRBJ1-2, with 7 bases matching TRBD1. This CDR3 comprises 15 residues. The junction had 10 bases not matched to a gene; V was cut back by 4 bases and J by 4 bases. The V gene's germline CDR1 is SGHRS and CDR2 YFSETQ. In DNA form, the CDR3 reads TGCGCCAGCAGCCCCCCGACAGGGACAGCCTATGGCTACACCTTC. Translation: CASSPPTGTAYGYTF.

In nucleotides, the CDR3 is TGTGCCAGCAGTTTAAGAGTCGATAGCAATCAGCCCCAGCATTTT. It codes for CASSLRVDSNQPQHF. This chain links TRBV27 with TRBJ1-5; D is ambiguous. CDR1 is MNHEY, CDR2 SMNVEV, per germline (reference sequence). The CDR3 length is 15 residues. Trimming shortened V by 2 bases and J by 0 bases, and 8 bases separated the two germline ends.

In this sample, this clone turned up once. This rearrangement joins TRBV6-1 to TRBJ2-7; TRBD2 aligns across 15 bases. This CDR3 is 16 amino acids long. CDR1 is MNHNS, CDR2 SASEGT, per germline. V shed 3 bases, J shed 4 bases, and the junction held 4 bases outside the gene matches. The CDR3 sequence is CASSDEGTSGRYEQYF. Here the CDR3 DNA reads TGTGCCAGCAGTGATGAAGGGACTAGCGGGAGGTACGAGCAGTACTTC.

This clone appeared a single time. J is TRBJ2-3 and V is TRBV6-5; a weak D match, TRBD2 (6 bases). Germline V gene lookup returns CDR1 MNHEY and CDR2 SVGAGI. Trimming removed 4 bases at V and 0 bases at J, with 11 bases between. CDR3 length: 15 amino acids. This chain's CDR3 is CASSLREPSTDTQYF. The CDR3 DNA reads as TGTGCCAGCAGTTTGCGGGAACCTAGCACAGATACGCAGTATTTT.

This CDR3 reads CASSKGTPDQPQHF. The DNA for the CDR3 is TGTGCCAGTAGTAAAGGGACACCCGATCAGCCCCAGCATTTT. The chain links TRBV19 to TRBJ1-5; D may be TRBD1 (6 bases). The CDR3 runs 14 residues. Trimming took 4 bases from V and 5 from J, leaving 12 bases between them. CDR1 is LNHDA, CDR2 SQIVND, per germline (reference sequence).

This clone is a singleton in its sample. The V call is TRBV7-2, the J call TRBJ2-5, with unresolved D. CDR1 is SGHTA and CDR2 is FQGNSA in the germline V gene. The CDR3 length is 13 residues. Trimming stripped 2 bases from V and 4 bases from J, with 8 bases between. Written as DNA, the CDR3 is TGTGCCAGCAGCTTAAGCCTATCAGAGACCCAGTACTTC. It yields the protein CASSLSLSETQYF.

V gene TRBV5-1 combines with J gene TRBJ2-7, with 7 bases lining up with TRBD1. CDR1 and CDR2 from the germline V gene are SGHRS and YFSETQ. The CDR3 consists of 14 residues. Trimming at V came to 3 bases and at J to 2 bases, leaving 5 bases not matched to a gene. CDR3 sequence reads: CASSSLTGTYEQYF. As DNA, the CDR3 is TGCGCCAGCAGCTCCCTGACAGGGACCTACGAGCAGTACTTC.

The chain is built from TRBV4-2 and TRBJ1-4; 7 positions match TRBD1. V was pared by 5 bases and J by 4 bases, with 7 bases of the junction left unmatched. Germline V lookup: CDR1 LGHNA, CDR2 YNFKEQ. CDR3 length equals 15 residues. CDR3 residues: CASSSKGQRNEKLFF. The CDR3 coding sequence is TGTGCCAGCAGCTCTAAGGGACAGCGTAATGAAAAACTGTTTTTT.

The chain employs TRBV3-1 (or the pseudogene TRBV3-2) and TRBJ1-3; 7 positions match TRBD1. Germline CDR1 reads LGHDT; CDR2 reads YNNKEL (reference sequence). CDR3 length: 15 residues. V lost 4 bases to trimming and J lost 7 bases; unmatched junction nucleotides: 10. The CDR3 region has the DNA TGTGCCAGCAGCCCTCACGAGACAGGGTATAACACCATATATTTT. Protein product: CASSPHETGYNTIYF.

The chain joins TRBV5-1 to TRBJ1-4; the D is unclear. The V end was cut by 0 bases, the J end by 5 bases, with 11 bases between. Looked up from germline, CDR1 is SGHRS and CDR2 is YFSETQ. This CDR3 has 15 residues. CDR3 loop: CASSLEGGENEKLFF. The CDR3 nucleotides read TGCGCCAGCAGCTTGGAGGGCGGGGAGAATGAAAAACTGTTTTTT.

V and J are TRBV28 and TRBJ2-7, with D uncertain. V was trimmed by 5 bases and J by 3 bases, leaving 8 bases between them. From germline, CDR1 is MDHEN and CDR2 SYDVKM. This CDR3 comprises 12 residues. CDR3 in amino acids: CASSPVRYEQYF. The CDR3 DNA follows: TGTGCCAGCAGTCCCGTCCGCTACGAGCAGTACTTC.

The chain is built from TRBV24-1 and TRBJ2-1; TRBD2 agrees at 12 bases. CDR1 and CDR2 from the germline V gene are KGHDR and SFDVKD. The CDR3 length is 18 residues. Germline trimming cut 2 bases from V and 2 bases from J; bases unmatched to any gene: 6. For the CDR3, the DNA is TGTGCCACCAGTGATTGGGGGGGGACTAGCGGGCCCTACAATGAGCAGTTCTTC. Amino acid sequence: CATSDWGGTSGPYNEQFF.

The genes are TRBV6-6 and TRBJ2-7; TRBD2 aligns across 8 bases. This CDR3 has 15 residues. Germline V CDR1 and CDR2: MNHNY, SVGAGI (reference sequence). V gave up 5 bases and J gave up 0 bases; unmatched junction bases: 6. The CDR3 is CASSGRGGPSYEQYF. CDR3 in DNA: TGTGCCAGCAGTGGCCGGGGGGGCCCCTCCTACGAGCAGTACTTC.

This rearrangement joins TRBV5-1 to TRBJ1-6; TRBD1 matches 8 bases. CDR3 length equals 14 residues. V shed 4 bases, J shed 9 bases, and the junction held 6 bases outside the gene matches. Germline V gives CDR1 SGHRS, CDR2 YFSETQ. CDR3 in DNA: TGCGCCAGCAGCCTACAGGGGGTTGGTTCACCCCTCCACTTT. It codes for CASSLQGVGSPLHF.